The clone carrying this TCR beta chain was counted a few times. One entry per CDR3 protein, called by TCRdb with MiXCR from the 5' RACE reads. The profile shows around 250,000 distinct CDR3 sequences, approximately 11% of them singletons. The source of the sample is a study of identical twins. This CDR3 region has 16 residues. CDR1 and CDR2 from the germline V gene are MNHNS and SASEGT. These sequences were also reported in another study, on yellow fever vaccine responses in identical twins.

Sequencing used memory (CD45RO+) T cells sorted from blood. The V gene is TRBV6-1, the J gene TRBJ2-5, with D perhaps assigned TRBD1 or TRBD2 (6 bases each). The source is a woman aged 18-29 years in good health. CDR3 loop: CAHGGRFWRDQETQYF. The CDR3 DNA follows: TGTGCTCATGGGGGGCGCTTCTGGCGAGACCAAGAGACCCAGTACTTC.